These 22 T cell receptor beta chains were sequenced from one sample in a study of follicular helper T cells after annual influenza vaccination. Repertoires were generated with immunoSEQ multiplex PCR, while TCRdb's copy carries only in-frame clones and drops some. The sample lists 25,000 to 35,000 clones; about four fifths were seen once. Time point indicated: 2014-2015 season, pre-vaccination. This sample comprised CXCR5+ CD38- circulating T follicular helper cells from blood, obtained on the day of influenza vaccination. Stated subset: circulating Tfh, non-naive CD4+CXCR5+PD-1+ (ICOS+CD38+ or ICOS-CD38-). All receptors come from an adult who received the influenza vaccine.

This chain connects TRBV5-6 to TRBJ1-2; perhaps TRBD1 as D (6 bases). Trimming took off 3 bases at V and 4 bases at J, with 16 bases between the two ends. The CDR3 length is 15 residues. The V gene's germline CDR1 is SGHDT and CDR2 YYEEEE. DNA for the CDR3: TGTGCCAGCAGCTCCCCCCATCGGGGGGCCTATGGCTACACCTTC. As protein: CASSSPHRGAYGYTF.

This chain uses TRBV7-8 with TRBJ2-5; 10 nucleotides line up with TRBD2. Germline-derived CDR1 and CDR2 are SGHVS and FQNEAQ. CDR3 size: 18 residues. J gave up 4 bases and V 1 base, and 12 bases lay outside the gene matches. CDR3 protein: CASSLVATSGFVGETQYF. CDR3 DNA sequence: TGTGCCAGCAGCTTAGTCGCGACTAGCGGGTTCGTAGGAGAGACCCAGTACTTC. The variable domain in full, with the rest retrieved from reference TRBV7-8 and TRBJ2-5, is GAGVSQSPRYKVAKRGQDVALRCDPISGHVSLFWYQQALGQGPEFLTYFQNEAQLDKSGLPSDRFFAERPEGSVSTLKIQRTQQEDSAVYLCASSLVATSGFVGETQYFGPGTRLLVL.

The table lists this clone with a few counts. The chain recombines TRBV7-2 with TRBJ2-3; D is undetermined. Trimming removed 3 bases at V and 2 bases at J, with 3 bases between. The CDR3 has 12 residues. The germline V gene encodes CDR1 SGHTA and CDR2 FQGNSA. The CDR3 here is CASSFNTDTQYF. CDR3 nucleotides: TGTGCCAGCAGCTTTAACACAGATACGCAGTATTTT.

V usage is TRBV19 and J usage is TRBJ2-6; D is possibly TRBD1 (6 bases). Germline values: CDR1 LNHDA, CDR2 SQIVND (reference sequence). Deletions cut 7 bases from V and 4 bases from J, with 14 bases between. This CDR3 has 15 amino acids. DNA for the CDR3: TGTGCCAGTATGTCCGACAGGCGCGGGGCCAACGTCCTGACTTTC. Protein sequence: CASMSDRRGANVLTF. The full variable domain, rest sourced from reference TRBV19 and TRBJ2-6, is DGGITQSPKYLFRKEGQNVTLSCEQNLNHDAMYWYRQDPGQGLRLIYYSQIVNDFQKGDIAEGYSVSREKKESFPLTVTSAQKNPTAFYLCASMSDRRGANVLTFGAGSRLTVL.

V is TRBV5-4 and J is TRBJ1-4; 7 bases line up with TRBD1. The V gene's germline CDR1 is SGHNT and CDR2 YYREEE (reference sequence). The junction had 6 bases not matched to a gene; V was cut back by 5 bases and J by 2 bases. The CDR3 contains 15 residues. The CDR3 region is CASSTPGQTNEKLFF. Here the CDR3 DNA reads TGTGCCAGCAGTACCCCGGGACAGACTAATGAAAAACTGTTTTTT. The full variable domain, with the rest looked up from reference TRBV5-4 and TRBJ1-4, is ETGVTQSPTHLIKTRGQQVTLRCSSQSGHNTVSWYQQALGQGPQFIFQYYREEENGRGNFPPRFSGLQFPNYSSELNVNALELDDSALYLCASSTPGQTNEKLFFGSGTQLSVL.

The V and J genes are TRBV10-1 and TRBJ2-1; 10 bases fit TRBD2. The CDR3 has 16 amino acids. The ends lost 6 bases at V and 0 bases at J; junction bases unmatched: 5. Germline CDR1 WNHNN, CDR2 SYGVQD (reference sequence). The CDR3 DNA reads as TGCGCCAGCAGGCCCCCTAGCGGGAGCTCCTACAATGAGCAGTTCTTC. Translation gives CASRPPSGSSYNEQFF.

The chain couples TRBV11-2 to TRBJ2-2; TRBD2 matches 10 bases. J lost 1 base, V lost 6 bases, and 2 bases had no gene match. CDR3 size: 15 residues. CDR1 is SGHAT, CDR2 FQNNGV, per germline. In nucleotides, the CDR3 is TGTGCCAGCAGGCCTAGCGGGAGGAACACCGGGGAGCTGTTTTTT. Amino acids: CASRPSGRNTGELFF.

The chain couples TRBV10-3 to TRBJ2-5, with 7 bases lining up with TRBD2. Germline CDR1 reads ENHRY; CDR2 reads SYGVKD. J lost 4 bases, V lost 2 bases, and 7 bases had no gene match. The CDR3 extends over 15 amino acids. CDR3 in DNA: TGTGCCATCAGTGAGACCTTAGCGGGTTTAGAGACCCAGTACTTC. Its translation is CAISETLAGLETQYF.

This chain uses TRBV7-3 with TRBJ2-7, with TRBD1 identical over 8 bases. Germline V lookup: CDR1 SGHTA, CDR2 FQGTGA. The CDR3 has 13 residues. V was clipped by 5 bases and J by 6 bases; unmatched bases: 6. The CDR3 loop reads CASSPQGAGEQYF. CDR3 coding DNA: TGTGCCAGCAGCCCCCAGGGGGCGGGCGAGCAGTACTTC. Complete variable domain (other parts from reference TRBV7-3 and TRBJ2-7): GAGVSQTPSNKVTEKGKYVELRCDPISGHTALYWYRQSLGQGPEFLIYFQGTGAADDSGLPNDRFFAVRPEGSVSTLKIQRTERGDSAVYLCASSPQGAGEQYFGPGTRLTVT.

The rearrangement joins TRBV15 to TRBJ2-5; TRBD1 is a possible D gene (6 bases). This CDR3 has 13 residues. V gave up 3 bases and J gave up 7 bases, with 12 bases separating them. In germline, CDR1 is LNHNV, CDR2 YYDKDF (reference sequence). CDR3 sequence (DNA): TGTGCCACCAGCAGCAGGGGAGAGGGGACCCAGTACTTC. Translated: CATSSRGEGTQYF.

The genes are TRBV30 and TRBJ1-5; 7 bases are a match to TRBD1. CDR1 is GTSNPN and CDR2 is SVGIG in the germline V gene (reference sequence). V lost 2 bases, J lost 7 bases, and 5 bases stayed unmatched. CDR3 length: 13 amino acids. This chain's CDR3 is CAWSTQGLQPQHF. The DNA of the CDR3 is TGTGCCTGGAGTACACAGGGGTTACAGCCCCAGCATTTT. Full variable domain (outside the CDR3, taken from reference TRBV30 and TRBJ1-5): SQTIHQWPATLVQPVGSPLSLECTVEGTSNPNLYWYRQAAGRGLQLLFYSVGIGQISSEVPQNLSASRPQDRQFILSSKKLLLSDSGFYLCAWSTQGLQPQHFGDGTRLSIL.

CDR3 coding DNA: TGTGCCAGTAGTAAAGGACAGGGGGTAGAGACCCAGTACTTC. Translated, it gives CASSKGQGVETQYF. The genes are TRBV19 and TRBJ2-5; 10 nucleotides agree with TRBD1. The V gene end was trimmed by 4 bases and the J gene end by 4 bases; junction bases not matched to a gene: 3. Germline loops: CDR1 LNHDA, CDR2 SQIVND (reference sequence). The CDR3 length is 14 residues.

The chain carries TRBV28 and TRBJ1-4; 8 nucleotides line up with TRBD1. The trim removed 3 bases at V and 7 bases at J, leaving 7 bases unmatched. There are 15 residues in the CDR3. The V gene's germline CDR1 is MDHEN and CDR2 SYDVKM. The CDR3 DNA is TGTGCCAGCAGTTTTCCCACAGGGGGGGGTGAAAAACTGTTTTTT. This sequence encodes CASSFPTGGGEKLFF.

V and J are TRBV5-1 and TRBJ2-5; TRBD2 aligns across 10 bases. This CDR3 region has 17 residues. J lost 0 bases, V lost 4 bases, and 9 bases had no gene match. Per the germline V gene, CDR1 is SGHRS and CDR2 is YFSETQ. CDR3 DNA: TGCGCCAGCAGCCTAGGTACTAGCGGGGATTACCAAGAGACCCAGTACTTC. Residues: CASSLGTSGDYQETQYF.

CDR3 DNA sequence: TGCAGCGTGTCAGGGTTCACAGATACGCAGTATTTT. Translated: CSVSGFTDTQYF. V usage is TRBV29-1 and J usage is TRBJ2-3, with D possibly being TRBD1 (5 bases). Germline lookup yields CDR1 SQVTM and CDR2 ANQGSEA. This CDR3 contains 12 residues. V was cut by 6 bases and J by 2 bases, with 9 bases left in between.

The CDR3 DNA sequence: TGTGCCACCAGCAGAGAGGGGGGCACTGAAGCTTTCTTT. Amino acid sequence: CATSREGGTEAFF. V usage is TRBV15 and J usage is TRBJ1-1, with D perhaps TRBD1 (5 bases). Germline CDR1 LNHNV, CDR2 YYDKDF (reference sequence). The V gene lost 0 bases and the J gene lost 4 bases, with 6 bases spanning the gap. The CDR3 covers 13 residues.

This sequence joins TRBV19 and TRBJ2-5, with D possibly being TRBD1 (5 bases). Trimming removed 0 bases at V and 1 base at J, with 12 bases between. CDR1 is LNHDA, CDR2 SQIVND, per germline (reference sequence). The CDR3 covers 16 residues. Here the CDR3 reads CASSIDLGRVQETQYF. The DNA of the CDR3 is TGTGCCAGTAGTATAGATCTGGGCAGGGTCCAAGAGACCCAGTACTTC.

CDR3: CAWSVGGTNEKLFF. In nucleotides, the CDR3 is TGTGCCTGGAGTGTTGGGGGGACTAATGAAAAACTGTTTTTT. The chain combines TRBV30 with TRBJ1-4; D may be TRBD1 (5 bases). V dropped 0 bases and J dropped 2 bases, with 7 bases sitting between them. The CDR3 totals 14 residues. Per the germline V gene, CDR1 is GTSNPN and CDR2 is SVGIG (reference sequence).

CDR3 amino acids: CAWREGHLSGNTIYF. The CDR3 nucleotides are TGTGCCTGGAGGGAAGGACATCTCTCTGGAAACACCATATATTTT. The chain has TRBV30 and TRBJ1-3; a possible D gene is TRBD1 (5 bases). V was clipped by 3 bases and J by 0 bases, with 12 bases between them. The CDR3 spans 15 residues. Germline V lookup: CDR1 GTSNPN, CDR2 SVGIG (reference sequence).

The chain combines TRBV29-1 with TRBJ1-1; 9 bases fit TRBD1. There are 12 residues in the CDR3. CDR1 and CDR2 from the germline V gene are SQVTM and ANQGSEA. V lost 7 bases and J lost 3; bases outside the gene matches: 3. The CDR3 bases are TGCAGCGCACGACAGGGGGACACTGAAGCTTTCTTT. The encoded protein is CSARQGDTEAFF.

The V and J genes are TRBV4-1 and TRBJ1-2; D possibly corresponds to TRBD1 (6 bases). Germline-derived CDR1 and CDR2 are MGHRA and YSYEKL. This CDR3 contains 12 residues. Trimming pared 8 bases from V and 0 bases from J, leaving 7 bases between. The CDR3, as DNA: TGCGCCAGCGGACAGCCTAACTATGGCTACACCTTC. Residues: CASGQPNYGYTF.

The chain recombines TRBV15 with TRBJ2-7, with TRBD1 matching 7 bases. Germline CDR1 and CDR2: LNHNV and YYDKDF (reference sequence). V lost 0 bases and J lost 4; bases outside the gene matches: 6. This CDR3 has 15 residues. CDR3 residues: CATSREEGATYEQYF. The CDR3 region has the DNA TGTGCCACCAGCAGAGAAGAGGGGGCAACTTACGAGCAGTACTTC. The complete variable domain, with remaining parts taken from reference TRBV15 and TRBJ2-7, reads DAMVIQNPRYQVTQFGKPVTLSCSQTLNHNVMYWYQQKSSQAPKLLFHYYDKDFNNEADTPDNFQSRRPNTSFCFLDIRSPGLGDTAMYLCATSREEGATYEQYFGPGTRLTVT.